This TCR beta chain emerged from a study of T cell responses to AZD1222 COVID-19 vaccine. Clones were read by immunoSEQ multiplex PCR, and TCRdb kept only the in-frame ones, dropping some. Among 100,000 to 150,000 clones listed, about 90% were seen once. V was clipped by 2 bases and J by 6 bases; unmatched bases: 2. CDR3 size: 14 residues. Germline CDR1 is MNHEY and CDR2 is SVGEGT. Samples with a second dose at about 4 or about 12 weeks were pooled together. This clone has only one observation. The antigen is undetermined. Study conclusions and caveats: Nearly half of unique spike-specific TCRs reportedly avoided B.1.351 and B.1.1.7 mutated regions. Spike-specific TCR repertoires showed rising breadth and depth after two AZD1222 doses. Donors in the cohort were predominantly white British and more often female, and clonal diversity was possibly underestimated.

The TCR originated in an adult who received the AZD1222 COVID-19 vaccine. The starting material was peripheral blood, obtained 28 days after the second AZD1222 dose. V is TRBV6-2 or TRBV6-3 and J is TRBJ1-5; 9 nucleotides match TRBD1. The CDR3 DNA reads TGTGCCAGCAGTTACGGGACAGGGTTTCAGCCCCAGCATTTT. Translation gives CASSYGTGFQPQHF.